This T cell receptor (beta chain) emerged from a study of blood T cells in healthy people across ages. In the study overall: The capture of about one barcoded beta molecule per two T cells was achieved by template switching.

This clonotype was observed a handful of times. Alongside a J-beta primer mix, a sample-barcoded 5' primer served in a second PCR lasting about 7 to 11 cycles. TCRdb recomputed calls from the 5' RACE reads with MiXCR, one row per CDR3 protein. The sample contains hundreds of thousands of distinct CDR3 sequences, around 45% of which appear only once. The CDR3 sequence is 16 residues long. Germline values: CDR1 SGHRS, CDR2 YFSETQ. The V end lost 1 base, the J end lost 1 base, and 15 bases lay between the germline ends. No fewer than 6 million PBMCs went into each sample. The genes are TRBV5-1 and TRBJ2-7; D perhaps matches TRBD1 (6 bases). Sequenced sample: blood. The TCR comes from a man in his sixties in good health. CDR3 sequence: CASSLFLGARSYEQYF. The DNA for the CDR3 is TGCGCCAGCAGCTTGTTCCTGGGGGCAAGGTCCTACGAGCAGTACTTC. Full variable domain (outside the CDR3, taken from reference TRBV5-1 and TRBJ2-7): KAGVTQTPRYLIKTRGQQVTLSCSPISGHRSVSWYQQTPGQGLQFLFEYFSETQRNKGNFPGRFSGRQFSNSRSEMNVSTLELGDSALYLCASSLFLGARSYEQYFGPGTRLTVT.